This TCR beta chain was identified in a study of neurological immune-mediated disorders. TCRdb processed the 5' RACE reads anew with MiXCR; each CDR3 protein has one entry. The sample lists about 66,000 distinct CDR3 sequences; 3.5% to 5% were seen once. Germline assignment: CDR1 SGHRS and CDR2 YFSETQ. V lost 0 bases and J 4 bases, leaving 14 bases between the germline ends. The CDR3 sequence is 16 residues long. The unsorted libraries were made from 2 million PBMCs kept at -80 C. Findings and limits, study-wide: It was HTLV-1-associated myelopathy that showed the most TCR clonal expansion, while multiple sclerosis showed the least, falling below healthy controls.

In its sample, this clonotype was seen many times. Its target is not known. Sequencing used PBMCs. The TCR was taken from a man between 25 and 39 years old with multiple sclerosis. The V gene is TRBV5-1, the J gene TRBJ1-5; perhaps TRBD1 as D (5 bases). For the CDR3, the DNA is TGCGCCAGCAGCTTGGAACAGACAAGGGGAAATCAGCCCCAGCATTTT. Amino acid sequence: CASSLEQTRGNQPQHF.